What follows describes a single T cell receptor (beta chain). Its antigen is unidentified. This entry is derived from a study of cytomegalovirus exposure and HLA in healthy donors. Overall study findings and caveats: In a later analysis, most CMV-associated TCR beta chains appeared HLA-restricted. The authors reported that TCR beta sequences could predict HLA-A and HLA-B alleles. These predictions were accurate for most subjects in the first cohort.

The primer mix had 60 Vbeta and 13 Jbeta primers. Repertoires were generated with immunoSEQ multiplex PCR, while TCRdb's copy carries only in-frame clones and drops some. In the table there are around 120,000 clones, roughly two thirds of which are singletons. This CDR3 is built from 16 residues. V lost 0 bases, J lost 0 bases, and 10 bases lay in between. CDR1 LGHNA and CDR2 YSLEER come from the germline V gene. Material: PBMCs. The source is a man aged 30-40 years in good health and CMV-seropositive. This sequence joins TRBV4-3 and TRBJ2-3; D perhaps matches TRBD2 (5 bases). CDR3: CASSQDFRGSTDTQYF. CDR3 coding DNA: TGCGCCAGCAGCCAAGACTTCCGGGGTAGCACAGATACGCAGTATTTT.